Reported below is one T cell receptor (beta chain). Germline CDR1 is SGDLS and CDR2 is YYNGEE. Trimming took 3 bases from V and 1 from J, leaving 8 bases between them. The CDR3 sequence is 14 residues long. This sample was included in a study of blood T cell repertoires in COVID-19. Overall study: Acute and convalescent COVID-19 specimens originated in the United States, Italy and Spain.

The table came from immunoSEQ multiplex PCR; TCRdb's copy has only in-frame clones and leaves some out. The repertoire includes approximately 63,000 clones, 76% of them detected once, and approximately 52% sits in the top ten. Sequenced: peripheral blood. The TCR originated in a woman older than 75 with acute or convalescent COVID-19. The chain has TRBV9 and TRBJ1-5; D gene unclear. DNA of the CDR3: TGTGCCAGCAGCGCCCGAGAGAGCAATCAGCCCCAGCATTTT. Amino acids: CASSARESNQPQHF.